The clone carrying this T cell receptor beta chain was counted a few times. This entry comes from a study of blood T cells in healthy people across ages. Using a J-beta primer mix together with a sample-barcoded 5' primer, a second PCR was run for roughly 6 to 12 cycles. TCRdb passed the 5' RACE reads through MiXCR, listing each CDR3 protein once. The table shows fewer than 800,000 distinct CDR3 sequences, with roughly 25% occurring only once. The germline CDR1 and CDR2 sequences are DFQATT and SNEGSKA (reference sequence). CDR3 length equals 14 residues. V was cut by 4 bases and J by 1 base, with 14 bases left in between. These data were likewise used in another study, on T cells of mothers and their children.

V and J are TRBV20-1 and TRBJ2-7, with D perhaps given as TRBD1 or TRBD2 (5 bases each). This TCR derives from a boy between 10 and 17 years old in good health. Sequencing input: blood. CDR3 loop: CSATTTRGSYEQYF. The CDR3 coding sequence is TGCAGTGCTACGACGACGAGGGGTTCCTACGAGCAGTACTTC.